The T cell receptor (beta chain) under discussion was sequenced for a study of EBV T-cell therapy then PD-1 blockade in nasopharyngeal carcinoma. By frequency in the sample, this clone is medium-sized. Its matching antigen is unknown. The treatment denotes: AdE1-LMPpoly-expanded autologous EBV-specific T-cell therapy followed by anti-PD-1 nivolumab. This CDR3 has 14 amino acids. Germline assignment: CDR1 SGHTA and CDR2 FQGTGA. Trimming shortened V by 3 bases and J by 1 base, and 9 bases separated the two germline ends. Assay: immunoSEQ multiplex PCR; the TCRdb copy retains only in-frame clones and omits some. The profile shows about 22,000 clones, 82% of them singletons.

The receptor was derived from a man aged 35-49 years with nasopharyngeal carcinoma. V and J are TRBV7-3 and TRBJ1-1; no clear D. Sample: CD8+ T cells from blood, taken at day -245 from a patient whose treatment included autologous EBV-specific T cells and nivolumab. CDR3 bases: TGTGCCAGCAGCTTGGGGTATGGGAACACTGAAGCTTTCTTT. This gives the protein CASSLGYGNTEAFF. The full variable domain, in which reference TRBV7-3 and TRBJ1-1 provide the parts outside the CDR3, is GAGVSQTPSNKVTEKGKYVELRCDPISGHTALYWYRQSLGQGPEFLIYFQGTGAADDSGLPNDRFFAVRPEGSVSTLKIQRTERGDSAVYLCASSLGYGNTEAFFGQGTRLTVV.